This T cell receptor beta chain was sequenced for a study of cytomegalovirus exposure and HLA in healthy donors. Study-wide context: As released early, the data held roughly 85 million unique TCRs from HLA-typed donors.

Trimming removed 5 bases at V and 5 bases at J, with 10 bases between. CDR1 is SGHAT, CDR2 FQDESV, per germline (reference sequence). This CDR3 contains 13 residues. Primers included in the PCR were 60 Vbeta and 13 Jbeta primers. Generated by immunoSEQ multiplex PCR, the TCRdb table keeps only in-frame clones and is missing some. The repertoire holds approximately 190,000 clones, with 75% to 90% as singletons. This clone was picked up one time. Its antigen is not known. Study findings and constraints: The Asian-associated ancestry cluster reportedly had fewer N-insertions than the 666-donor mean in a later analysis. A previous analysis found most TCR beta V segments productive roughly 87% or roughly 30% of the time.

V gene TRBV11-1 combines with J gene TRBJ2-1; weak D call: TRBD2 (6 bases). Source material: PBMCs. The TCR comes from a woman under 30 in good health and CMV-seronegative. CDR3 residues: CASSRTTDNEQFF. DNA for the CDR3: TGTGCCAGCAGCCGGACTACCGACAATGAGCAGTTCTTC.